This T cell receptor (beta chain) was recovered during a study of T-cell reconstitution after alpha-beta-depleted transplantation in children. Study-wide results and caveats: Approximately two months post-transplant, alpha-beta T cells reportedly originated from several hundred expanded graft clones. Surviving recipient T cells and intrathymic progenitors accounted for some patients' high TCRbeta diversity at day 60. Newly produced T cells mostly provided counts and TCRbeta diversity after one year, as hyperexpanded clones declined.

This CDR3 region has 16 residues. Per germline, CDR1 SGHNT and CDR2 YYREEE (reference sequence). With V trimmed by 4 bases and J by 2 bases, 8 bases remained unmatched. The TCRbeta library was prepared with unique molecular identifiers. TCRdb re-derived calls from the PCR reads in MiXCR, one entry per CDR3 protein. The sample has approximately 300,000 distinct CDR3 sequences; approximately 10% are singletons. At least ten counts were recorded for this clonotype. Its antigen is not identified. This chain links TRBV5-4 with TRBJ2-7; TRBD2 matches 11 bases. The receptor's source is a male patient between 2 and 10 years old who had a stem cell transplant for chronic granulomatous disease, so the T cells may come from the graft donor. The source material was peripheral blood, sampled 180 days after TCRalphabeta/CD19-depleted stem cell transplant. The CDR3 region has the DNA TGTGCCAGCAGCCGTACCCCGGGACTAGCGGCCTACGAGCAGTACTTC. This encodes CASSRTPGLAAYEQYF.